Listed here are 22 T cell receptor beta chains from one sample, sequenced in a study of shared clonotypes between healthy human individuals. The table came from immunoSEQ multiplex PCR; TCRdb's copy has only in-frame clones and leaves some out. Of more than 2,000,000 clones in the sample, 80% to 95% are singletons; the top ten hold around 0.4%. Specimen: naive CD4+ T cells from PBMCs. Stated subset: CD45RA+ positively selected. All receptors come from a man between 18 and 29 years old in good health. Some clones in this sample may be carry-over from other donors' samples.

This chain links TRBV7-2 with TRBJ2-3, with no clear D. The CDR3 is made up of 14 amino acids. Germline V gene data show CDR1 as SGHTA and CDR2 as FQGNSA. With 1 base removed from V and 2 bases from J, the gap between germline ends came to 7 bases. The CDR3, as DNA: TGTGCCAGCAGCTTAGTAGTTTACACAGATACGCAGTATTTT. Translated: CASSLVVYTDTQYF.

Worth noting for this clone: Other DNA sequences in this specimen translate into the identical CDR3. The chain carries TRBV5-1 and TRBJ2-1; D unresolved. The CDR3 is 14 amino acids. CDR1 and CDR2 (germline): SGHRS, YFSETQ. Trimming cost V 0 bases and J 4 bases, with 8 bases left between them. This CDR3 is CASSLGAEYNEQFF. DNA for the CDR3: TGCGCCAGCAGCTTGGGGGCCGAATACAATGAGCAGTTCTTC.

The V and J genes are TRBV5-1 and TRBJ1-1; D uncertain. Germline lookup yields CDR1 SGHRS and CDR2 YFSETQ. Deletions cut 5 bases from V and 4 bases from J, with 15 bases between. The CDR3 is 14 residues long. CDR3 sequence reads: CASSRDPQPTEAFF. The DNA of the CDR3 is TGCGCCAGCAGTCGAGACCCACAGCCCACTGAAGCTTTCTTT.

This clone was picked up a small number of times. The same CDR3 is also encoded by other DNA sequences in this sample. The chain has TRBV11-2 and TRBJ1-2; D remains unclear. CDR3 length: 12 residues. Looked up from germline, CDR1 is SGHAT and CDR2 is FQNNGV. The V end lost 3 bases, the J end lost 0 bases, and 2 bases lay between the germline ends. In DNA form, the CDR3 reads TGTGCCAGCAGCTTTTCTAACTATGGCTACACCTTC. Translated: CASSFSNYGYTF.

The V and J genes are TRBV7-6 and TRBJ2-1; TRBD2 might be the D (5 bases). There are 14 residues in the CDR3. Germline values: CDR1 SGHVS, CDR2 FNYEAQ. V was trimmed by 8 bases and J by 0 bases, leaving 11 bases between them. As DNA, the CDR3 is TGTGCCAGCTCCAGCGGTAACTCCTACAATGAGCAGTTCTTC. It codes for CASSSGNSYNEQFF.

This rearrangement joins TRBV18 to TRBJ2-5; TRBD2 agrees at 10 bases. Looked up from germline, CDR1 is KGHSH and CDR2 is LQKENI. The CDR3 consists of 16 residues. V dropped 3 bases and J dropped 5; count of bases not matched to a gene: 9. The CDR3 nucleotides are TGTGCCAGCTCACCTGTGACTAGCGGGCTCCGGGAGACCCAGTACTTC. This codes for CASSPVTSGLRETQYF.

In the case of this clone: Other DNA sequences within the sample encode an identical CDR3. The chain carries TRBV5-1 and TRBJ2-4; 7 bases are a match to TRBD1. CDR3 size: 14 residues. J lost 3 bases, V lost 2 bases, and 2 bases had no gene match. The germline CDR1 and CDR2 sequences are SGHRS and YFSETQ. CDR3 in DNA: TGCGCCAGCAGCTTATCAGGGGGCAAAAACATTCAGTACTTC. It codes for CASSLSGGKNIQYF.

The chain joins TRBV19 to TRBJ2-7, with a tentative D call TRBD2 (5 bases). V was pared by 3 bases and J by 5 bases, with 17 bases between. There are 15 residues in the CDR3. Germline CDR1 reads LNHDA; CDR2 reads SQIVND (reference sequence). CDR3 nucleotides: TGTGCCAGTAGTATCTGGGCAGTCGCTAGCCACGAGCAGTACTTC. As protein: CASSIWAVASHEQYF. Drawing the rest from reference TRBV19 and TRBJ2-7, the complete variable domain is DGGITQSPKYLFRKEGQNVTLSCEQNLNHDAMYWYRQDPGQGLRLIYYSQIVNDFQKGDIAEGYSVSREKKESFPLTVTSAQKNPTAFYLCASSIWAVASHEQYFGPGTRLTVT.

This clone was detected a few times. V and J are TRBV30 and TRBJ1-5, with D perhaps TRBD1 (6 bases). Germline CDR1 reads GTSNPN; CDR2 reads SVGIG (reference sequence). The length of the CDR3 is 13 residues. Trimming removed 6 bases at V and 2 bases at J, with 11 bases between. The CDR3 protein is CACQGGGNQPQHF. CDR3 DNA sequence: TGTGCCTGCCAAGGGGGTGGCAATCAGCCCCAGCATTTT.

CDR3 DNA sequence: TGTGCCAGCAGCTTGGAACGGGGGTCTGGAAACACCATATATTTT. Amino acids: CASSLERGSGNTIYF. This chain joins TRBV5-6 and TRBJ1-3; tentatively, D is TRBD1 (5 bases). From germline, CDR1 is SGHDT and CDR2 YYEEEE. The CDR3 runs to 15 residues. V lost 0 bases to trimming and J lost 1 base, with 8 bases between them.

V is TRBV28 and J is TRBJ1-5; TRBD1 might be the D (5 bases). V dropped 7 bases and J dropped 9 bases, with 13 bases sitting between them. The V gene's germline CDR1 is MDHEN and CDR2 SYDVKM. This CDR3 has 12 residues. CDR3: CASNAGQGPQHF. The CDR3 DNA reads TGTGCCAGCAACGCAGGCCAGGGGCCCCAGCATTTT.

This chain links TRBV5-1 with TRBJ2-1; 14 nucleotides align to TRBD2. CDR1 is SGHRS, CDR2 YFSETQ, per germline. V lost 3 bases and J lost 2; bases outside the gene matches: 13. The CDR3 has 20 amino acids. CDR3 amino acids: CASSSRLAGGPGGTYNEQFF. CDR3 DNA: TGCGCCAGCAGCTCGCGACTAGCGGGAGGGCCAGGGGGTACCTACAATGAGCAGTTCTTC.

This rearrangement joins TRBV4-1 to TRBJ1-3, with D possibly matching TRBD1 (6 bases). This CDR3 is 16 amino acids long. V lost 1 base and J 2 bases, leaving 12 bases between the germline ends. The germline CDR1 and CDR2 sequences are MGHRA and YSYEKL. CDR3 in amino acids: CASSQGARGTGNTIYF. CDR3 sequence (DNA): TGCGCCAGCAGCCAAGGTGCCAGGGGAACTGGAAACACCATATATTTT.

The rearrangement links TRBV5-4 to TRBJ2-3; D possibly corresponds to TRBD2 (6 bases). The CDR3 spans 14 residues. V lost 5 bases and J 5 bases, leaving 15 bases between the germline ends. Germline values: CDR1 SGHNT, CDR2 YYREEE (reference sequence). The chain's CDR3 is CASRGGGREDTQYF. DNA for the CDR3: TGTGCCAGCAGGGGAGGAGGACGGGAAGATACGCAGTATTTT.

This clone was seen a few times. The CDR3 region has the DNA TGCGCCAGCAGCCAAGATTCCAGGCACTATGGCTACACCTTC. Protein sequence: CASSQDSRHYGYTF. The chain is built from TRBV4-3 and TRBJ1-2; no clear D. V lost 0 bases and J lost 3, with 8 bases in between. CDR1 LGHNA and CDR2 YSLEER come from the germline V gene. The CDR3 contains 14 residues.

This chain uses TRBV28 with TRBJ1-2; D is undetermined. Germline CDR1 is MDHEN and CDR2 is SYDVKM. The CDR3 has 13 amino acids. V lost 5 bases to trimming and J lost 5 bases, with 12 bases between them. This CDR3 reads CASSPSLRYGYTF. The CDR3 DNA follows: TGTGCCAGCAGTCCGTCCCTAAGATATGGCTACACCTTC.

The V call is TRBV27, the J call TRBJ1-2, with 7 bases matching TRBD1. The CDR3 sequence is 12 residues long. V shed 4 bases and J 8 bases; nucleotides not matched to a gene: 4. Germline lookup yields CDR1 MNHEY and CDR2 SMNVEV (reference sequence). The CDR3 is CASSYDRVGYTF. The CDR3 region has the DNA TGTGCCAGCAGTTACGACAGGGTCGGCTACACCTTC.

The V and J genes are TRBV11-1 and TRBJ1-2; D unclear. This CDR3 region has 12 residues. The germline V gene has CDR1 SGHAT and CDR2 FQDESV (reference sequence). V was clipped by 2 bases and J by 6 bases, with 7 bases between them. CDR3: CASSLYRDGYTF. The CDR3 DNA reads TGTGCCAGCAGCTTATATAGGGATGGCTACACCTTC.

In this sample, this clone turned up a few times. The V call is TRBV5-4, the J call TRBJ1-1; D might be TRBD1 (6 bases). This CDR3 is built from 13 residues. CDR1 is SGHNT, CDR2 YYREEE, per germline (reference sequence). Trimming removed 8 bases at V and 2 bases at J, with 13 bases between. The CDR3 is CARGQGINTEAFF. DNA for the CDR3: TGTGCCAGGGGCCAGGGGATCAACACTGAAGCTTTCTTT.

The chain couples TRBV7-2 to TRBJ1-2; no clear D. The CDR3 has 15 amino acids. Per germline, CDR1 SGHTA and CDR2 FQGNSA. V shed 0 bases and J shed 8 bases, with 16 bases lying between them. CDR3 amino acids: CASSLAPWAGYGYTF. The CDR3 DNA follows: TGTGCCAGCAGCTTAGCACCCTGGGCGGGCTACGGCTACACCTTC.

The chain carries TRBV19 and TRBJ1-2; D gene ambiguous. CDR3 length: 14 amino acids. The V end lost 2 bases, the J end lost 8 bases, and 15 bases lay between the germline ends. Germline loops: CDR1 LNHDA, CDR2 SQIVND (reference sequence). CDR3: CASSIRSGPGGYTF. Written as DNA, the CDR3 is TGTGCCAGTAGTATAAGGTCAGGCCCGGGAGGCTACACCTTC.

The chain uses TRBV11-2 and TRBJ2-5, with D possibly TRBD2 on 6 matching bases. The germline V and J ends were trimmed by 6 bases and 5 bases, with 10 bases remaining between them. This CDR3 spans 12 amino acids. The germline V gene encodes CDR1 SGHAT and CDR2 FQNNGV. CDR3: CASRRGGETQYF. The CDR3 DNA reads TGTGCCAGCAGAAGAGGAGGGGAGACCCAGTACTTC.